The 9 T cell receptor beta chains given below trace back to one sample, sequenced in a study of graft-versus-host responses after intestinal transplantation. This table comes from immunoSEQ multiplex PCR, and its TCRdb copy is limited to in-frame clones, with some not included. The table includes approximately 75,000 clones, over 85% detected once. For these TCRs, the target antigens are not known. The source material was unstimulated CD8+ T cells sorted from spleen or lymph node cells, sampled before intestinal transplant. The receptors were gathered from a human donor who received an intestinal transplant.

The chain uses TRBV19 and TRBJ2-2; D gene unclear. Trimming took 5 bases from V and 7 from J, leaving 8 bases between them. Germline CDR1 and CDR2: LNHDA and SQIVND (reference sequence). The length of the CDR3 is 12 residues. The CDR3 loop reads CASSVRIGELFF. The CDR3 nucleotides read TGTGCCAGTAGTGTACGGATCGGGGAGCTGTTTTTT.

V is TRBV28 and J is TRBJ2-1; D gene ambiguous. The V end was cut by 3 bases, the J end by 5 bases, with 5 bases between. The germline V gene has CDR1 MDHEN and CDR2 SYDVKM. There are 12 residues in the CDR3. The CDR3 nucleotides read TGTGCCAGCAGTTTGTCAGACAATGAGCAGTTCTTC. Translation: CASSLSDNEQFF.

The V and J genes are TRBV30 and TRBJ1-5; D is unresolved. V lost 0 bases to trimming and J lost 0 bases, with 9 bases between them. Germline CDR1 GTSNPN, CDR2 SVGIG (reference sequence). The CDR3 contains 15 residues. In DNA, the CDR3 is TGTGCCTGGAGTGTACCGGGCTATAGCAATCAGCCCCAGCATTTT. Amino acids: CAWSVPGYSNQPQHF.

The V gene is TRBV7-9, the J gene TRBJ2-7; D perhaps matches TRBD2 (6 bases). The CDR3 length is 14 residues. V was cut by 2 bases and J by 2 bases, with 10 bases left in between. Germline V gene lookup returns CDR1 SEHNR and CDR2 FQNEAQ (reference sequence). The CDR3 sequence: CASSLSGQTYEQYF. The CDR3 region has the DNA TGTGCCAGCAGCTTAAGCGGGCAAACCTACGAGCAGTACTTC.

This chain joins TRBV21-1 and TRBJ2-1; the DNA was not compared with TRBD2, the D call given in the table. TRBV21-1 is labeled a pseudogene. This CDR3 has 16 amino acids. CDR3 region: CASSKEERDDYNEQFF. The CDR3 DNA follows: TGTGCCAGCAGCAAAGAGGAGCGGGACGATTACAATGAGCAGTTCTTC.

The V and J genes are TRBV7-4 and TRBJ2-3; 8 nucleotides line up with TRBD2. The CDR3 has 14 residues. The germline V gene has CDR1 SGHVT and CDR2 SQSDAQ. V lost 5 bases and J lost 1; bases outside the gene matches: 2. The CDR3 spells CASSPGGGTDTQYF. The DNA for the CDR3 is TGTGCCAGCAGCCCCGGGGGGGGCACAGATACGCAGTATTTT. The variable domain in full, completed from reference TRBV7-4 and TRBJ2-3, reads GAGVSQSPRYKVAKRGRDVALRCDSISGHVTLYWYRQTLGQGSEVLTYSQSDAQRDKSGRPSGRFSAERPERSVSTLKIQRTEQGDSAVYLCASSPGGGTDTQYFGPGTRLTVL.

The chain has TRBV6-1 and TRBJ1-1; D is uncertain. This CDR3 region has 13 residues. The germline CDR1 and CDR2 sequences are MNHNS and SASEGT. Trimming stripped 9 bases from V and 0 bases from J, with 11 bases between. The CDR3 loop is CASGRQLNTEAFF. The DNA of the CDR3 is TGTGCCAGTGGTAGGCAGTTGAACACTGAAGCTTTCTTT.

In nucleotides, the CDR3 is TGTGCCAGCAGTTTACCCATCAGGGTGGGTAGCTCCTACGAGCAGTACTTC. Its protein product is CASSLPIRVGSSYEQYF. This chain connects TRBV28 to TRBJ2-7; weak D call: TRBD1 (5 bases). The CDR3 runs 17 residues. CDR1 is MDHEN, CDR2 SYDVKM, per germline. V was cut by 2 bases and J by 0 bases, with 17 bases left in between. The full variable domain, rest sourced from reference TRBV28 and TRBJ2-7, is DVKVTQSSRYLVKRTGEKVFLECVQDMDHENMFWYRQDPGLGLRLIYFSYDVKMKEKGDIPEGYSVSREKKERFSLILESASTNQTSMYLCASSLPIRVGSSYEQYFGPGTRLTVT.

This chain uses TRBV6-1 with TRBJ2-1, with D maybe TRBD2 (5 bases). The ends were cut back, 4 bases at V and 0 bases at J, with 19 bases in the middle. This CDR3 has 18 amino acids. CDR1 is MNHNS and CDR2 is SASEGT in the germline V gene. The CDR3 protein is CASSGVAPKGFSYNEQFF. CDR3 DNA: TGTGCCAGCAGTGGAGTAGCGCCGAAAGGGTTCTCCTACAATGAGCAGTTCTTC.